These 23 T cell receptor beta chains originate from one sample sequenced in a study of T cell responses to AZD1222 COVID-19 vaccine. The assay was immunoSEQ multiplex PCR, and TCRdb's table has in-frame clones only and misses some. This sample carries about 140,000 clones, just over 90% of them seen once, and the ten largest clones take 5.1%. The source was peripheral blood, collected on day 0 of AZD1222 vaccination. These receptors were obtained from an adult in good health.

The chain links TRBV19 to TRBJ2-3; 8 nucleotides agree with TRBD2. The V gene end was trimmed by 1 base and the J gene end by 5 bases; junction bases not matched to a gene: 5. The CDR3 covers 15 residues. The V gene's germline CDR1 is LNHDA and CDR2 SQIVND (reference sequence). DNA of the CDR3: TGTGCCAGTAGTATAGTTAGCGGGGAAGGAGATACGCAGTATTTT. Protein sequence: CASSIVSGEGDTQYF.

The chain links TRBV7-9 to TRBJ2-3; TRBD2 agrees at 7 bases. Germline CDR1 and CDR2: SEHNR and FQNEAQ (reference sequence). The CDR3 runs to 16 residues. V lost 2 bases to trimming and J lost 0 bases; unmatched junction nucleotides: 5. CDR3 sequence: CASSLPGGGSTDTQYF. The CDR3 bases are TGTGCCAGCAGCTTACCGGGCGGGGGAAGCACAGATACGCAGTATTTT.

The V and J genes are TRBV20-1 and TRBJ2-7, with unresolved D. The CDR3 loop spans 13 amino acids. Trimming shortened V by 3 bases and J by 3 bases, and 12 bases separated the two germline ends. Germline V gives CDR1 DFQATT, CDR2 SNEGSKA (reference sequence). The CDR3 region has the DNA TGCAGTGCTAGTGGTCGTCGGTTCTACGAGCAGTACTTC. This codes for CSASGRRFYEQYF.

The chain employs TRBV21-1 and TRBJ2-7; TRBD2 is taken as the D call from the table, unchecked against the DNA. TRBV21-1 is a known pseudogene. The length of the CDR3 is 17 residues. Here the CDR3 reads CASSRAPIGLGTYEQYF. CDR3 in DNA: TGTGCCAGCAGCAGAGCCCCTATTGGACTAGGGACGTACGAGCAGTACTTC.

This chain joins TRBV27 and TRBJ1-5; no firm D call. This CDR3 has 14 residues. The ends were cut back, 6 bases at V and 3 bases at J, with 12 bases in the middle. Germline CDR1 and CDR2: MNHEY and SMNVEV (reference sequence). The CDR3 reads CASRTADYNQPQHF. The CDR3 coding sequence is TGTGCCAGCAGGACGGCCGATTACAATCAGCCCCAGCATTTT.

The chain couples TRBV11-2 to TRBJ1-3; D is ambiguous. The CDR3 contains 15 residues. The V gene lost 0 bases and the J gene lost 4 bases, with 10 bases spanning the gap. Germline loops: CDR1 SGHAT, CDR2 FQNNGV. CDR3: CASSLDLGSGNTIYF. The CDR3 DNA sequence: TGTGCCAGCAGCTTAGATCTGGGATCCGGAAACACCATATATTTT.

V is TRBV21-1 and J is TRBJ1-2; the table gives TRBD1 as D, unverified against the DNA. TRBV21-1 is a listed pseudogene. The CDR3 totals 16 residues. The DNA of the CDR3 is TGTGCCAGCAGCAAAGCGCAACAGGTATCTAACTATGGCTACACCTTC. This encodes CASSKAQQVSNYGYTF.

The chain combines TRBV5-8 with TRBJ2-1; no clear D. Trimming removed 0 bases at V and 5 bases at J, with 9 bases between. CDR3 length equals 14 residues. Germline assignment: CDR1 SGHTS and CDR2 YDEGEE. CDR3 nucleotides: TGTGCCAGCAGCTTGGCGGGCCTTCACAATGAGCAGTTCTTC. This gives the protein CASSLAGLHNEQFF.

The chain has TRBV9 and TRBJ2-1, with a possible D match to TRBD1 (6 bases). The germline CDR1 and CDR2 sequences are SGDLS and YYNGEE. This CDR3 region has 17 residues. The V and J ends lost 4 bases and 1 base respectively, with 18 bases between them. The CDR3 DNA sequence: TGTGCCAGCAGCTCTATACTATTAGGGGGATCCTACAATGAGCAGTTCTTC. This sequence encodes CASSSILLGGSYNEQFF.

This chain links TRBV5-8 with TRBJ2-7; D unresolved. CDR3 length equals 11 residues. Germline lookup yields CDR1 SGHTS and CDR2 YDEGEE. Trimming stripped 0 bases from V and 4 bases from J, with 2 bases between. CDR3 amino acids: CASSLEYEQYF. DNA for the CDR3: TGTGCCAGCAGCTTGGAGTACGAGCAGTACTTC.

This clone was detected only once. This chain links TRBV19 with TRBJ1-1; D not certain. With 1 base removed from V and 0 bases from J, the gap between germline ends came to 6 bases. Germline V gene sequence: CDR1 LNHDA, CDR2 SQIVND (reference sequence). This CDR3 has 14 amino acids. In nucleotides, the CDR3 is TGTGCCAGTAGTATAGGGTGGATGAACACTGAAGCTTTCTTT. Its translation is CASSIGWMNTEAFF.

CDR3 DNA: TGTGCCAGCAGCTTAGTGTTTAGCGGAACCTACAATGAGCAGTTCTTC. Translating gives CASSLVFSGTYNEQFF. The rearrangement joins TRBV7-2 to TRBJ2-1; a possible D gene is TRBD2 (6 bases). Germline V gene sequence: CDR1 SGHTA, CDR2 FQGNSA. The CDR3 loop spans 16 amino acids. The germline V and J ends were trimmed by 1 base and 2 bases, with 12 bases remaining between them.

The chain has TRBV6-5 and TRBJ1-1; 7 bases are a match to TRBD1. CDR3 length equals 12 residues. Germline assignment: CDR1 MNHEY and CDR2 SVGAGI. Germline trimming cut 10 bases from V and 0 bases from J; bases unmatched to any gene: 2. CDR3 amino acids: CATQGVNTEAFF. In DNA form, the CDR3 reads TGTGCCACCCAGGGGGTGAACACTGAAGCTTTCTTT.

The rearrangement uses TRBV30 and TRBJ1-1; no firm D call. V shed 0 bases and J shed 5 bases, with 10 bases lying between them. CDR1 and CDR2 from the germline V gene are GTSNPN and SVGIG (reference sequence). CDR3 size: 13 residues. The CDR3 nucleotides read TGTGCCTGGAGTGTGCGTGGGGTTACTGAAGCTTTCTTT. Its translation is CAWSVRGVTEAFF.

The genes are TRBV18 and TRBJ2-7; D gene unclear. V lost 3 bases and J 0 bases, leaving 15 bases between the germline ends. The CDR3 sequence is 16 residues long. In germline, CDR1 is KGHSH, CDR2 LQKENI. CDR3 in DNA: TGTGCCAGCTCACCTCCGGCCAGAAAAGCCTCCTACGAGCAGTACTTC. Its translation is CASSPPARKASYEQYF.

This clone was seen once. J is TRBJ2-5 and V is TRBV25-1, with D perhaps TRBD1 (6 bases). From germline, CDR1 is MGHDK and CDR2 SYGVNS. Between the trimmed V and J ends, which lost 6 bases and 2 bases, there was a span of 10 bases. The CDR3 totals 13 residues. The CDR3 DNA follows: TGTGCCAGCAGGGGGGACACGCAAGAGACCCAGTACTTC. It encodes CASRGDTQETQYF.

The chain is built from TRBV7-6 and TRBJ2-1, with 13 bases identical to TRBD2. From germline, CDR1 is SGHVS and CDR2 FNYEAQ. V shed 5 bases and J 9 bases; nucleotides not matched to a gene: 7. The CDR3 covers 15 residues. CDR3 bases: TGTGCCAGCAGCCGTGGACTAGCGGGGGCCTTTGAGCAGTTCTTC. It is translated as CASSRGLAGAFEQFF.

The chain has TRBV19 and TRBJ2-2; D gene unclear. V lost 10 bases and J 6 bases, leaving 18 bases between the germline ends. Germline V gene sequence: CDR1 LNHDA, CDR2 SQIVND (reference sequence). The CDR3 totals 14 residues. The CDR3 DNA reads TGTGCCACCACGGTAGGGAACACGGCCGGGGAGCTGTTTTTT. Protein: CATTVGNTAGELFF.

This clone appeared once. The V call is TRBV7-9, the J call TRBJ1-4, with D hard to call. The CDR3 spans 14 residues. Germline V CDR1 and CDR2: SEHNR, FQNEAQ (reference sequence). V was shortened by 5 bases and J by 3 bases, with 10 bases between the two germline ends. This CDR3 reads CASSLSGANEKLFF. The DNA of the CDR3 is TGTGCCAGCAGCCTCAGCGGCGCTAATGAAAAACTGTTTTTT.

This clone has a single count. The CDR3 bases are TGTGGGGGGGGCCGGGAGTACGAGCAGTACTTC. This gives the protein CGGGREYEQYF. The genes are TRBV30 and TRBJ2-7; D perhaps matches TRBD2 (7 bases). The CDR3 consists of 11 residues. The germline V gene encodes CDR1 GTSNPN and CDR2 SVGIG (reference sequence). Full variable domain (outside the CDR3, taken from reference TRBV30 and TRBJ2-7): SQTIHQWPATLVQPVGSPLSLECTVEGTSNPNLYWYRQAAGRGLQLLFYSVGIGQISSEVPQNLSASRPQDRQFILSSKKLLLSDSGFYLCGGGREYEQYFGPGTRLTVT.

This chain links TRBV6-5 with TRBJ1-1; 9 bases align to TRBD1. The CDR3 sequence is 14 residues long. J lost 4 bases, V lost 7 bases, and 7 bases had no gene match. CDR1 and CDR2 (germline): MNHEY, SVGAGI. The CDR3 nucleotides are TGTGCCAGCACCGACAGGGGGAAGGGCACTGAAGCTTTCTTT. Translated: CASTDRGKGTEAFF.

DNA of the CDR3: TGTGCCAGCAGTCCGACTAGGCCCTACGAGCAGTACTTC. Translating gives CASSPTRPYEQYF. V usage is TRBV28 and J usage is TRBJ2-7; tentative D call: TRBD2 (6 bases). Deletions cut 5 bases from V and 2 bases from J, with 10 bases between. From germline, CDR1 is MDHEN and CDR2 SYDVKM. This CDR3 comprises 13 residues.

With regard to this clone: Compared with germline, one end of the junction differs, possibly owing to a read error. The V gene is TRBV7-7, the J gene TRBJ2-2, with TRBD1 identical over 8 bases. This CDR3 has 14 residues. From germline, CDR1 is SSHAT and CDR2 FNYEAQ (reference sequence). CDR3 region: CASSRDRGIGELFF. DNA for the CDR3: TGTGCTAGCAGTAGAGACAGGGGAATCGGGGAGCTGTTTTTT. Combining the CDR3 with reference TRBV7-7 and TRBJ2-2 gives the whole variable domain GAGVSQSPRYKVTKRGQDVTLRCDPISSHATLYWYQQALGQGPEFLTYFNYEAQPDKSGLPSDRFSAERPEGSISTLTIQRTEQRDSAMYRCASSRDRGIGELFFGEGSRLTVL.